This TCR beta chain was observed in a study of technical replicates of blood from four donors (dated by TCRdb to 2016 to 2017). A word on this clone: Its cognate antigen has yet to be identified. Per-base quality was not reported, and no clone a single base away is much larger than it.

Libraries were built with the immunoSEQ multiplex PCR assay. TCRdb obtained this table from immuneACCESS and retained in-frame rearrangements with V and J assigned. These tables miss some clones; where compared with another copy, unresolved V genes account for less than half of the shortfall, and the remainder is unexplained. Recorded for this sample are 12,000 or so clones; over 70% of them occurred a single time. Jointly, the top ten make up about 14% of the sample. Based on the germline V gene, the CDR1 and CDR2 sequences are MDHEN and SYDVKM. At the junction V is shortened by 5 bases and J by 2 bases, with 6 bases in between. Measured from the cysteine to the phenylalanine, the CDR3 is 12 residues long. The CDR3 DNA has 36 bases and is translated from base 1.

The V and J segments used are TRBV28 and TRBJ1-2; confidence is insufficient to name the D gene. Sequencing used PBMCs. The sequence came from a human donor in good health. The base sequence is TGTGCCAGCAGTGACACCAACTATGGCTACACCTTC. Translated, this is CASSDTNYGYTF.